The clone carrying this T cell receptor (beta chain) appeared many times. This sample stems from a study of T cells in Graves' hyperthyroidism and ophthalmopathy. Trimming took 6 bases from V and 6 from J, leaving 15 bases between them. The length of the CDR3 is 15 residues. The source material, RNA transcripts, was used to amplify TCR beta CDR3 regions. The study used the HTBI primer set for a first-round RT-PCR of the TCR CDR3. From the multiplex PCR reads, TCRdb called clonotypes with MiXCR, one entry per CDR3 protein. The sample lists a few hundred thousand distinct CDR3 sequences, less than 20% occurring once.

The V and J genes are TRBV12-3 or TRBV12-4 and TRBJ1-6, with a possible D match to TRBD1 (6 bases). The source material was blood. The receptor was derived from a woman aged 25 to 39 with Graves' hyperthyroidism. CDR3 loop: CASSSSRGGNSPLHF. In DNA form, the CDR3 reads TGTGCCAGCAGCTCCAGCAGGGGCGGTAATTCACCCCTCCACTTT.